Sequencing of this T cell receptor (beta chain) was carried out in a study of T cell responses to AZD1222 COVID-19 vaccine. Study-level points and caveats: Vaccine-associated CD4 TCRs spanned spike, dominant at 160-218 and 743-854. The donors showed a predominance of white British ancestry and of females, with possible underestimation of clonal diversity.

Measured with immunoSEQ multiplex PCR; TCRdb has only the in-frame clones, and not every one. The repertoire holds 95,000 to 150,000 clones, with about 87% as singletons. The CDR3 loop spans 14 amino acids. Germline CDR1 and CDR2: SEHNR and FQNEAQ (reference sequence). The ends were cut back, 5 bases at V and 7 bases at J, with 18 bases in the middle. As to this clone: Its antigen remains unknown.

The V call is TRBV7-9, the J call TRBJ2-7, with a possible D match to TRBD2 (6 bases). Source: peripheral blood, taken on day 0 of AZD1222 vaccination. This TCR derives from an adult in good health. The CDR3 coding sequence is TGTGCCAGCAGCCCACGGGACGGAGGGGTAGAGCAGTACTTC. This translates into CASSPRDGGVEQYF.